The 16 T cell receptor beta chains below were found in one sample sequenced in a study of cytomegalovirus exposure and HLA in healthy donors. Vbeta (60) and Jbeta (13) primers were used in the PCR. Here immunoSEQ multiplex PCR was the method, and the copy in TCRdb shows in-frame clones only, minus some. Among about 65,000 clones listed, around four fifths were seen once. The sequenced sample consisted of PBMCs. The receptor source for this set is a girl between 5 and 17 years old in good health and CMV-seropositive.

The chain joins TRBV4-1 to TRBJ1-1, with D perhaps matching TRBD1 (5 bases). Trimming removed 0 bases from V and 1 base from J, with 12 bases in between. Germline V gene sequence: CDR1 MGHRA, CDR2 YSYEKL. This CDR3 has 16 residues. CDR3 nucleotide sequence: TGCGCCAGCAGCCAAGAAAGTCGGGGGACGAACACTGAAGCTTTCTTT. Amino acids: CASSQESRGTNTEAFF.

This clone was seen only a few times. This chain connects TRBV6-1 to TRBJ1-1; D not resolved. Germline CDR1 reads MNHNS; CDR2 reads SASEGT. The V and J ends lost 7 bases and 3 bases respectively, with 15 bases between them. The CDR3 runs to 14 residues. The DNA of the CDR3 is TGTGCCAGCAAAATAGTAGGTGCGGACACTGAAGCTTTCTTT. It is translated as CASKIVGADTEAFF.

This clone is a singleton in its sample. The chain links TRBV28 to TRBJ2-7, with D hard to call. This CDR3 has 12 amino acids. Trimming stripped 5 bases from V and 7 bases from J, with 12 bases between. Per the germline V gene, CDR1 is MDHEN and CDR2 is SYDVKM. CDR3 DNA sequence: TGTGCCAGCAGTCCCACTATCTGGGAGCAGTACTTC. This sequence encodes CASSPTIWEQYF.

The chain joins TRBV19 to TRBJ2-5, with D unclear. The V gene's germline CDR1 is LNHDA and CDR2 SQIVND (reference sequence). V lost 5 bases and J lost 5, with 12 bases in between. This CDR3 region has 13 residues. The CDR3 spells CASSLTSEETQYF. The CDR3 DNA follows: TGTGCCAGTAGTCTAACGTCGGAGGAGACCCAGTACTTC.

This rearrangement joins TRBV14 to TRBJ1-1; D gene uncertain. CDR1 and CDR2 from the germline V gene are SGHDN and FVKESK. With 4 bases removed from V and 4 bases from J, the gap between germline ends came to 10 bases. CDR3 length: 13 residues. Here the CDR3 DNA reads TGTGCCAGCAGCCGCTTGGAGCTCACTGAAGCTTTCTTT. It codes for CASSRLELTEAFF.

Only a few counts were recorded for this clone. The rearrangement joins TRBV19 to TRBJ1-4, with TRBD1 matching 9 bases. V trimming: 4 bases; J trimming: 5 bases; junction bases outside the gene matches: 5. Looked up from germline, CDR1 is LNHDA and CDR2 is SQIVND (reference sequence). The CDR3 totals 15 residues. CDR3 sequence reads: CASSTSTGGNEKLFF. CDR3 nucleotide sequence: TGTGCCAGTAGTACCTCGACAGGGGGAAATGAAAAACTGTTTTTT.

J is TRBJ2-7 and V is TRBV28; weak D call: TRBD2 (5 bases). The germline V and J ends were trimmed by 8 bases and 7 bases, with 18 bases remaining between them. CDR3 size: 13 residues. CDR1 MDHEN and CDR2 SYDVKM come from the germline V gene. The CDR3 nucleotides are TGTGCCAGCGCCGTCGGCGTTCGCGGGGAGCAGTACTTC. This translates into CASAVGVRGEQYF.

The chain recombines TRBV7-2 with TRBJ2-7; 9 bases match TRBD2. The CDR3 has 15 amino acids. CDR1 is SGHTA and CDR2 is FQGNSA in the germline V gene. V lost 6 bases, J lost 0 bases, and 6 bases stayed unmatched. CDR3 coding DNA: TGTGCCAGCAGGCCGACTAGCGGCAGCTCCTACGAGCAGTACTTC. Translating it yields CASRPTSGSSYEQYF.

This clone was seen just once. The chain recombines TRBV7-2 with TRBJ2-3, with no clear D. Trimming stripped 0 bases from V and 4 bases from J, with 8 bases between. Germline CDR1 and CDR2: SGHTA and FQGNSA. The CDR3 covers 14 residues. The CDR3 bases are TGTGCCAGCAGCTTAGCGCATAGTTCAGATACGCAGTATTTT. It encodes CASSLAHSSDTQYF.

The chain recombines TRBV7-2 with TRBJ1-5; D unresolved. With 5 bases removed from V and 10 bases from J, the gap between germline ends came to 12 bases. Germline V gene sequence: CDR1 SGHTA, CDR2 FQGNSA. The CDR3 extends over 12 amino acids. The CDR3: CASSLTAHPQHF. CDR3 DNA sequence: TGTGCCAGCAGCCTCACAGCCCATCCCCAGCATTTT.

The chain recombines TRBV29-1 with TRBJ1-1; 7 bases match TRBD1. Germline V CDR1 and CDR2: SQVTM, ANQGSEA. This CDR3 spans 12 amino acids. The CDR3 region is CFITGANTEAFF. The CDR3 coding sequence is TGCTTTATCACAGGGGCGAACACTGAAGCTTTCTTT.

J is TRBJ1-6 and V is TRBV2; D remains unclear. This CDR3 is 14 amino acids long. Germline loops: CDR1 SNHLY, CDR2 FYNNEI. V dropped 1 base and J dropped 7 bases, with 8 bases sitting between them. Here the CDR3 DNA reads TGTGCCAGCAGTGAAGATACGGGAAATTCACCCCTCCACTTT. Translated, it gives CASSEDTGNSPLHF.

The V and J genes are TRBV28 and TRBJ1-6; TRBD1 agrees at 9 bases. Per the germline V gene, CDR1 is MDHEN and CDR2 is SYDVKM. V dropped 6 bases and J dropped 7; count of bases not matched to a gene: 4. CDR3 size: 14 residues. The CDR3 sequence is CASRQGARNSPLHF. CDR3 nucleotides: TGTGCCAGCAGACAGGGGGCGCGAAATTCACCCCTCCACTTT.

The genes are TRBV6-5 and TRBJ1-4, with D possibly matching TRBD1 (5 bases). CDR1 is MNHEY and CDR2 is SVGAGI in the germline V gene. The CDR3 sequence is 15 residues long. V lost 0 bases, J lost 5 bases, and 10 bases lay in between. CDR3 DNA: TGTGCCAGCAGTTACTCCGGACAACTAAATGAAAAACTGTTTTTT. As protein: CASSYSGQLNEKLFF.

This clone was counted a few times. The chain uses TRBV5-6 and TRBJ1-5; D ambiguous. The germline gives CDR1 SGHDT, CDR2 YYEEEE. The CDR3 sequence is 8 residues long. The CDR3 DNA reads TGTAGAGGGCAGCCCCAGCATTTT. Its translation: CRGQPQHF.

The chain recombines TRBV29-1 with TRBJ2-2; a possible D gene is TRBD2 (5 bases). V lost 3 bases to trimming and J lost 4 bases, with 12 bases between them. Germline V gene sequence: CDR1 SQVTM, CDR2 ANQGSEA. The CDR3 has 14 residues. In DNA, the CDR3 is TGCAGCGTTGAGAGAGGGTCGAGCACCGGGGAGCTGTTTTTT. This translates into CSVERGSSTGELFF.